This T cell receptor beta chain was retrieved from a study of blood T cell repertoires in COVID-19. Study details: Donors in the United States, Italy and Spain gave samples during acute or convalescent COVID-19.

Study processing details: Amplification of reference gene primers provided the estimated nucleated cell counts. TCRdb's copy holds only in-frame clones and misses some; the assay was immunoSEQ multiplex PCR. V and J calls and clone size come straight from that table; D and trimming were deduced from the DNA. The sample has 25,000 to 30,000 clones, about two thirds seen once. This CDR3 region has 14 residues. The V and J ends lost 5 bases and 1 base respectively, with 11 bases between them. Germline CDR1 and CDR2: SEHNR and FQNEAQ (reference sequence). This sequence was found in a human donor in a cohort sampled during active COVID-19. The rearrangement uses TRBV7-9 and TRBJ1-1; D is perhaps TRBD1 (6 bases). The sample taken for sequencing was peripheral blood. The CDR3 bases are TGTGCCAGCAGCGTTACAGGGAAGAACACTGAAGCTTTCTTT. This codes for CASSVTGKNTEAFF.